Each of the 26 T cell receptor beta chains below was sequenced from the same sample in a study of CD8 T cells in ankylosing spondylitis. MiXCR, applied by TCRdb to the 5' RACE reads, yields one record per CDR3 protein. The sample comprises some 250,000 distinct CDR3 sequences, about 10% of which are singletons, and 6.8% rests with the top ten. The material sequenced was blood, either unsorted or a sorted T cell fraction (not recorded which). The receptor source for this set is a male donor with ankylosing spondylitis or in good health (not recorded which).

This clonotype was recorded at least ten times. The chain links TRBV29-1 to TRBJ2-1; no clear D. The germline gives CDR1 SQVTM, CDR2 ANQGSEA. Trimming removed 0 bases from V and 6 bases from J, with 6 bases in between. The CDR3 spans 12 residues. CDR3: CSVEDSSNEQFF. The CDR3 DNA reads as TGCAGCGTTGAAGATTCTAGCAATGAGCAGTTCTTC.

This clonotype occurred many times. V gene TRBV5-1 combines with J gene TRBJ2-5, with 8 bases fitting TRBD1. Germline lookup yields CDR1 SGHRS and CDR2 YFSETQ. The V segment lost 9 bases and the J segment 4 bases; nucleotides outside the gene matches: 14. There are 15 residues in the CDR3. CDR3 amino acids: CATTVGQGTLETQYF. CDR3 nucleotide sequence: TGCGCCACGACGGTTGGACAGGGAACGTTAGAGACCCAGTACTTC.

This clonotype was seen many times. V gene TRBV12-3 or TRBV12-4 combines with J gene TRBJ2-2, with D unresolved. This CDR3 is built from 16 residues. V lost 7 bases and J 2 bases, leaving 17 bases between the germline ends. CDR3 sequence (DNA): TGTGCCAGCACCTCTTCCGGGTTCCCCAACACCGGGGAGCTGTTTTTT. Its protein is CASTSSGFPNTGELFF.

This clonotype appeared many times. The junction does not match germline at one end; this may be a read error. The chain combines TRBV20-1 with TRBJ1-1; 8 nucleotides agree with TRBD1. The CDR3 extends over 14 amino acids. CDR1 is DFQATT and CDR2 is SNEGSKA in the germline V gene (reference sequence). The CDR3: CRATTDRVKTEAFF. The DNA for the CDR3 is TGCAGGGCGACCACGGACAGGGTGAAGACTGAAGCTTTCTTT.

The sample holds a few counts of this clonotype. This chain connects TRBV10-3 to TRBJ2-1; a weak D match, TRBD1 (5 bases). Trimming took 2 bases from V and 12 from J, leaving 11 bases between them. The CDR3 consists of 12 residues. CDR1 ENHRY and CDR2 SYGVKD come from the germline V gene. The CDR3 bases are TGTGCCATCAGTGAGGGGGCCCTCGGGCAGTTCTTC. Protein product: CAISEGALGQFF.

The table lists this clonotype with many counts. CDR3 DNA sequence: TGTGCCAGCAACGTCCTGGGACTAGCGGGAAACGAGCAGTACTTC. Translation: CASNVLGLAGNEQYF. V and J are TRBV5-6 and TRBJ2-7, with 13 nucleotides matching TRBD2. There are 15 residues in the CDR3. CDR1 SGHDT and CDR2 YYEEEE come from the germline V gene. V was pared by 6 bases and J by 5 bases, with 8 bases of the junction left unmatched.

Ten or more counts support this clonotype. This rearrangement joins TRBV29-1 to TRBJ2-5, with D tentatively TRBD1 (5 bases). Trimming shortened V by 3 bases and J by 2 bases, and 16 bases separated the two germline ends. Germline CDR1 and CDR2: SQVTM and ANQGSEA. The CDR3 runs 15 residues. This CDR3 reads CSVESSWTRQETQYF. DNA of the CDR3: TGCAGCGTTGAGTCTTCTTGGACAAGGCAAGAGACCCAGTACTTC.

This chain connects TRBV3-1 to TRBJ2-2, with 12 bases fitting TRBD2. The J segment lost 6 bases and the V segment lost 2 bases, leaving 4 bases of the junction unmatched. This CDR3 has 16 amino acids. In germline, CDR1 is LGHDT, CDR2 YNNKEL (reference sequence). CDR3: CASSQKLAGGSGELFF. DNA of the CDR3: TGTGCCAGCAGCCAAAAACTAGCGGGAGGCTCCGGGGAGCTGTTTTTT.

This clonotype was observed at least ten times. V usage is TRBV7-3 and J usage is TRBJ2-1; maybe TRBD1 (6 bases). The CDR3 extends over 16 amino acids. CDR1 is SGHTA and CDR2 is FQGTGA in the germline V gene. Trimming took 5 bases from V and 4 from J, leaving 18 bases between them. CDR3 nucleotide sequence: TGTGCCAGCAGCCCAGGGGTAATGACAGATTACAATGAGCAGTTCTTC. It is translated as CASSPGVMTDYNEQFF.

The J gene is TRBJ2-1, the V gene TRBV6-1, with TRBD2 identical over 8 bases. Germline CDR1 reads MNHNS; CDR2 reads SASEGT. Trimming removed 10 bases from V and 5 bases from J; junction bases left unmatched: 10. The CDR3 spans 14 residues. The DNA of the CDR3 is TGTGCCATAGGATTCGGGGGGGCCCACAATGAGCAGTTCTTC. It translates to CAIGFGGAHNEQFF.

This clonotype was seen ten or more times. The rearrangement links TRBV9 to TRBJ2-7; D gene ambiguous. Germline V gene data show CDR1 as SGDLS and CDR2 as YYNGEE. This CDR3 is built from 11 residues. Trimming took 1 base from V and 4 from J, leaving 3 bases between them. CDR3 in amino acids: CASSVLYEQYF. CDR3 nucleotides: TGTGCCAGCAGCGTATTATACGAGCAGTACTTC.

This clonotype was observed many times. J is TRBJ2-5 and V is TRBV5-5; 9 nucleotides match TRBD2. Trimming at V came to 0 bases and at J to 4 bases, leaving 13 bases not matched to a gene. The CDR3 contains 18 residues. Germline CDR1 SGHKS, CDR2 YYEKEE (reference sequence). The CDR3 is CASSLGSSGLAALETQYF. The CDR3 nucleotides read TGTGCCAGCAGCTTGGGAAGCTCGGGACTAGCAGCTTTAGAGACCCAGTACTTC.

At least ten counts were recorded for this clonotype. The rearrangement uses TRBV6-5 and TRBJ2-2; D is unclear. The CDR3 consists of 18 residues. Germline CDR1 and CDR2: MNHEY and SVGAGI. With 2 bases removed from V and 1 base from J, the gap between germline ends came to 17 bases. The CDR3 nucleotides are TGTGCCAGCAGTTACCAGGCCCCTAACGCGTGGAACACCGGGGAGCTGTTTTTT. It codes for CASSYQAPNAWNTGELFF.

This clonotype was detected many times. CDR3 in amino acids: CASSRFSGDTGELFF. The DNA for the CDR3 is TGTGCCAGCAGTCGTTTTAGCGGGGACACCGGGGAGCTGTTTTTT. The chain is built from TRBV12-3 or TRBV12-4 and TRBJ2-2, with 8 bases identical to TRBD2. The CDR3 runs to 15 residues. The J segment lost 3 bases and the V segment lost 5 bases, leaving 5 bases of the junction unmatched.

Remarks on this clonotype: A much larger clone is a single base away; this may be a read error. The V gene is TRBV29-1, the J gene TRBJ2-3; TRBD2 aligns across 10 bases. V lost 6 bases, J lost 8 bases, and 8 bases stayed unmatched. The CDR3 spans 13 residues. Germline V gene lookup returns CDR1 SQVTM and CDR2 ANQGSEA. The CDR3 sequence is CSVTAGGPATQYF. The CDR3 DNA sequence: TGCAGCGTCACAGCGGGAGGGCCGGCTACGCAGTATTTT.

This clonotype was counted many times. The chain uses TRBV20-1 and TRBJ2-1; a possible D gene is TRBD2 (6 bases). Germline values: CDR1 DFQATT, CDR2 SNEGSKA (reference sequence). The V end was cut by 6 bases, the J end by 2 bases, with 17 bases between. The CDR3 sequence is 15 residues long. The CDR3 sequence is CSATPPGGPYNEQFF. CDR3 nucleotide sequence: TGCAGTGCCACCCCCCCCGGGGGACCCTACAATGAGCAGTTCTTC.

This clonotype was detected a few times. The chain uses TRBV6-2 or TRBV6-3 and TRBJ1-5; 7 nucleotides line up with TRBD1. From germline, CDR1 is MNHEY and CDR2 SVGEGT. J was trimmed by 5 bases and V by 7 bases; bases with no gene match: 5. The CDR3 covers 13 residues. CDR3 loop: CASTRDSYQPQHF. The DNA of the CDR3 is TGTGCCAGCACTCGGGACAGCTATCAGCCCCAGCATTTT.

In this sample, this clonotype turned up a few times. The V and J genes are TRBV28 and TRBJ2-1; 7 bases align to TRBD2. The CDR3 spans 14 residues. Germline assignment: CDR1 MDHEN and CDR2 SYDVKM. V was pared by 5 bases and J by 9 bases, with 10 bases of the junction left unmatched. The CDR3, as DNA: TGTGCCAGCAGTCCCCAGACTAGCTGGGCTGAGCAGTTCTTC. Its protein product is CASSPQTSWAEQFF.

This clonotype was recorded many times. The chain has TRBV7-6 and TRBJ1-6; D is undetermined. The CDR3 contains 14 residues. Per the germline V gene, CDR1 is SGHVS and CDR2 is FNYEAQ. Trimming pared 2 bases from V and 7 bases from J, leaving 9 bases between. Written as DNA, the CDR3 is TGTGCCAGCAGCTTACTTGCAGGCAATTCACCCCTCCACTTT. It encodes CASSLLAGNSPLHF.

Regarding this clonotype: A read error may be the cause here, since a much bigger clone is one base away. The rearrangement uses TRBV14 and TRBJ1-2; D is ambiguous. Germline CDR1 is SGHDN and CDR2 is FVKESK. The CDR3 loop spans 14 amino acids. CDR3 sequence reads: CAGSQDEDYYGYTF. CDR3 nucleotides: TGTGCCGGCAGCCAAGATGAAGACTACTATGGCTACACCTTC.

This clonotype has a handful of counts. The J gene is TRBJ2-5, the V gene TRBV7-9; D gene uncertain. The CDR3 is made up of 17 amino acids. The V gene lost 3 bases and the J gene lost 3 bases, with 20 bases spanning the gap. In germline, CDR1 is SEHNR, CDR2 FQNEAQ (reference sequence). The CDR3 DNA sequence: TGTGCCAGCAGCTTTCGGGCTGGGCCCAACGAGAAAGAGACCCAGTACTTC. This sequence encodes CASSFRAGPNEKETQYF.

This clonotype has ten or more counts. This sequence joins TRBV28 and TRBJ2-3; no firm D call. This CDR3 is built from 14 residues. V was clipped by 4 bases and J by 0 bases, with 8 bases between them. Germline CDR1 is MDHEN and CDR2 is SYDVKM. As DNA, the CDR3 is TGTGCCAGCAGTTCAGTAATCAGCACAGATACGCAGTATTTT. Amino acids: CASSSVISTDTQYF.

This clonotype was detected a few times. The V call is TRBV12-3 or TRBV12-4, the J call TRBJ1-5, with 7 bases identical to TRBD1. The CDR3 sequence is 14 residues long. V lost 7 bases, J lost 5 bases, and 8 bases stayed unmatched. CDR3 in DNA: TGTGCCAGCAATATACAGGGGAAAGATCAGCCCCAGCATTTT. Its protein is CASNIQGKDQPQHF.

This clonotype showed up many times. The V call is TRBV4-2, the J call TRBJ2-5; TRBD2 might be the D (6 bases). Trimming cost V 2 bases and J 2 bases, with 9 bases left between them. The CDR3 is 14 amino acids. Germline V gives CDR1 LGHNA, CDR2 YNFKEQ. CDR3 nucleotides: TGTGCCAGCAGCCAATTCAGCGGGCAAGAGACCCAGTACTTC. It codes for CASSQFSGQETQYF.

The table lists this clonotype with many counts. This chain joins TRBV6-1 and TRBJ2-7, with D perhaps TRBD1 or TRBD2 (5 bases each). The CDR3 extends over 14 amino acids. CDR1 MNHNS and CDR2 SASEGT come from the germline V gene. Trimming left V 6 bases short and J 5 bases short, with 17 bases between. CDR3 loop: CASSAPVGTHEQYF. In DNA form, the CDR3 reads TGTGCCAGCAGCGCCCCTGTGGGGACCCACGAGCAGTACTTC.

This clonotype was seen only a few times. The chain employs TRBV3-1 and TRBJ2-5; D is undetermined. This CDR3 has 14 residues. The germline V and J ends were trimmed by 0 bases and 2 bases, with 7 bases remaining between them. Germline CDR1 LGHDT, CDR2 YNNKEL (reference sequence). The CDR3 DNA sequence: TGTGCCAGCAGCCAAGATACAGATCAAGAGACCCAGTACTTC. The encoded protein is CASSQDTDQETQYF.